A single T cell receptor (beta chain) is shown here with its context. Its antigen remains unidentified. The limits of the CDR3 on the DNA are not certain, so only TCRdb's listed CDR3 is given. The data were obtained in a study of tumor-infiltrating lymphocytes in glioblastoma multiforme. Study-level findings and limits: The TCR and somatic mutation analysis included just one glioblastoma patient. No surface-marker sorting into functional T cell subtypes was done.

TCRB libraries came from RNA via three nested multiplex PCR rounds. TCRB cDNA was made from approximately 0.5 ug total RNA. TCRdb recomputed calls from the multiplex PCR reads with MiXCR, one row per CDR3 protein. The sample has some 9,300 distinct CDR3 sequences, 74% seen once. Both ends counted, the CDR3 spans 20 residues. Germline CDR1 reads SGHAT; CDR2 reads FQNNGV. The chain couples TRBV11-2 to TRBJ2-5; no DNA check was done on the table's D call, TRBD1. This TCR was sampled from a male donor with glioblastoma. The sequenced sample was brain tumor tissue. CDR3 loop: CASSIYLCSVGGPVQETQYF.